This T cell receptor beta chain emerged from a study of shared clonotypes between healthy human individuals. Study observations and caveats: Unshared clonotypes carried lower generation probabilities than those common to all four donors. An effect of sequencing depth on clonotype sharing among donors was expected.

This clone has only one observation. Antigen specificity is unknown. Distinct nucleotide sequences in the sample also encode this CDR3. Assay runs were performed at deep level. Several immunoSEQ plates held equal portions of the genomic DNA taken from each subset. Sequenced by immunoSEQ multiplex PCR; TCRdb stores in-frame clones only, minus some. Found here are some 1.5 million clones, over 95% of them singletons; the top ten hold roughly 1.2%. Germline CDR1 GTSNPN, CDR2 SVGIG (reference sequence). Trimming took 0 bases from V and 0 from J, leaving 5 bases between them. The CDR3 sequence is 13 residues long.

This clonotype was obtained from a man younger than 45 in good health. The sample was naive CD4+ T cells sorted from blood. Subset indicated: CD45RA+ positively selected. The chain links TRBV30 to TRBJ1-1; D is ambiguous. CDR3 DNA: TGTGCCTGGAGTGTAGGCATGAACACTGAAGCTTTCTTT. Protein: CAWSVGMNTEAFF. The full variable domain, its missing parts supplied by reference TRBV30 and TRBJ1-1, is SQTIHQWPATLVQPVGSPLSLECTVEGTSNPNLYWYRQAAGRGLQLLFYSVGIGQISSEVPQNLSASRPQDRQFILSSKKLLLSDSGFYLCAWSVGMNTEAFFGQGTRLTVV.